This T cell receptor beta chain came from a study of blood T cell repertoires in COVID-19 (dated by TCRdb to about 2020). Background on the whole study: Samples covering the acute and convalescent phases of COVID-19 were provided by collaborators in the United States, Italy and Spain. The material from the prospective study consisted of cDNA or gDNA derived from T cells, B-cell-depleted T cells, or PBMCs. Deeply sampled blood TCRbeta repertoires from subjects exposed to, actively infected with, or recovered from COVID-19 were included in the dataset. The repertoires were released in a freely available public database intended as a resource for research on the immune response to SARS-CoV-2. Samples came from the ongoing ImmuneRACE study (first 160 participants) plus 1,254 subjects from 6 global collaborators. Sample metadata almost always included a de-identified subject ID, COVID-19 status, age in years and sex. Where available, HLA class I and class II types were obtained from metadata supplied by the sample provider rather than from assay-based typing.

The collaborating institutions used their own protocols to collect whole blood in K2EDTA tubes. For TCRbeta analysis, collaborators shipped samples in one of three forms: frozen whole blood, isolated PBMCs, or DNA extracted from either of those sample types. Points the paper makes about the study in general: The quantity of clinical and demographic metadata differed by source and by participant and was supplied without curation.

Inclusive of the bounding cysteine and phenylalanine, the CDR3 is 14 residues long. The only DNA kept is the CDR3, 42 bases in frame from the first base. From the germline V gene, CDR1 is SGHRS and CDR2 is YFSETQ. For this chain, trimming is 8 bases at the V end and 2 bases at the J end, and the number of junction bases without a gene match is 7. The immunoSEQ Assay, a bias-controlled multiplex PCR, was used to amplify TCRbeta CDR3 regions from genomic DNA. The authors processed their data as follows. The number of nucleated cells in each sample was estimated by amplification of reference gene primers within the assay. To quantify the absolute abundance of each unique TCRbeta CDR3 rearrangement, sequence reads were collapsed and filtered. For each sample, productive Simpson clonality was calculated as the square root of Simpson's diversity index over productive rearrangements. This is the immuneACCESS table as TCRdb keeps it, with only in-frame sequences that have V and J called. A part of the clones is gone; compared with another copy, unresolved V genes explain less than half, and the rest is unexplained. The V and J calls and clone size were taken over from that table, and D and trimming were inferred from the DNA. This sample comprises around 250,000 clones, around nine tenths of them detected only once. About 8.8% of the sample rests with the top ten.

About this clone: It has no known antigen specificity. It has no much larger one-base neighbor in the sample; base qualities were not kept.

The chain is made from TRBV5-1 and TRBJ2-3; 8 middle bases align to TRBD2. The sequencing sample was made of peripheral blood. The clonotype originates from a man in his forties or fifties with active or convalescent COVID-19. Here the CDR3 is given as CASGLASFTDTQYF. The nucleotide sequence reads TGCGCCAGTGGACTAGCCTCGTTCACAGATACGCAGTATTTT. The CDR3, completed at both ends by the reference TRBV5-1 and TRBJ2-3 genes, gives the full variable domain KAGVTQTPRYLIKTRGQQVTLSCSPISGHRSVSWYQQTPGQGLQFLFEYFSETQRNKGNFPGRFSGRQFSNSRSEMNVSTLELGDSALYLCASGLASFTDTQYFGPGTRLTVL.